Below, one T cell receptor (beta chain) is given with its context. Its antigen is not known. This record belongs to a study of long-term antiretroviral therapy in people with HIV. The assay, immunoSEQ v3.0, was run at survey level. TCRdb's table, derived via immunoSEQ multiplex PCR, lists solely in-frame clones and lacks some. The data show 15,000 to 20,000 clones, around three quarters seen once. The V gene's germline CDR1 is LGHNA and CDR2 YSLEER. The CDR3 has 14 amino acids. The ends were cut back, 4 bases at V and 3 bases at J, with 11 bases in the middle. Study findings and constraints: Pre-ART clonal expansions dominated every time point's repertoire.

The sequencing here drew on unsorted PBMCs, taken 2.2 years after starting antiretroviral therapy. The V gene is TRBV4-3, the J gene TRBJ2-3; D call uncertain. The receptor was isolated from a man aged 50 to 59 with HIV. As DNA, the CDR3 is TGCGCCAGCAGCCTACGGGCCCAAACAGATACGCAGTATTTT. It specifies CASSLRAQTDTQYF.